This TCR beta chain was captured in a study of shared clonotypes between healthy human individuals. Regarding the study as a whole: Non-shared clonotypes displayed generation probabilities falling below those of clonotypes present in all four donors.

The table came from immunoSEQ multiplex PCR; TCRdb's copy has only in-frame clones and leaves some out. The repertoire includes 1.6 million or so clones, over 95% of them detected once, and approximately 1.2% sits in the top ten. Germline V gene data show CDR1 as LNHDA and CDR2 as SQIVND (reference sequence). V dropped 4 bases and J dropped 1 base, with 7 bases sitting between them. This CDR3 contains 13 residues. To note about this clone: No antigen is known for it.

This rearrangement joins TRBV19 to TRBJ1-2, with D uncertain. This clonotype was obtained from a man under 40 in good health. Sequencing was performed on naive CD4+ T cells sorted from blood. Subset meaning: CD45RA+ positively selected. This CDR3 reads CASSSQLNYGYTF. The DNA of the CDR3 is TGTGCCAGTAGTAGCCAGCTTAACTATGGCTACACCTTC. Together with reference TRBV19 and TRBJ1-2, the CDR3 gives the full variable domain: DGGITQSPKYLFRKEGQNVTLSCEQNLNHDAMYWYRQDPGQGLRLIYYSQIVNDFQKGDIAEGYSVSREKKESFPLTVTSAQKNPTAFYLCASSSQLNYGYTFGSGTRLTVV.